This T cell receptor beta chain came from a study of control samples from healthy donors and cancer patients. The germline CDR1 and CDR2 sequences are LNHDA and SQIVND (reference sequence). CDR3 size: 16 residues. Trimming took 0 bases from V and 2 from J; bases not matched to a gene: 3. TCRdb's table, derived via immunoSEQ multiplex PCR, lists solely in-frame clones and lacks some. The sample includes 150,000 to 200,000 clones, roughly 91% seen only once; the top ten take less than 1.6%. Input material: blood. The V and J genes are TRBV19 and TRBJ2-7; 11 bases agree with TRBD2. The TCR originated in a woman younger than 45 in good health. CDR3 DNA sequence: TGTGCCAGTAGTATAGATGGGGGACTAGCGGCCTACGAGCAGTACTTC. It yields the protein CASSIDGGLAAYEQYF.